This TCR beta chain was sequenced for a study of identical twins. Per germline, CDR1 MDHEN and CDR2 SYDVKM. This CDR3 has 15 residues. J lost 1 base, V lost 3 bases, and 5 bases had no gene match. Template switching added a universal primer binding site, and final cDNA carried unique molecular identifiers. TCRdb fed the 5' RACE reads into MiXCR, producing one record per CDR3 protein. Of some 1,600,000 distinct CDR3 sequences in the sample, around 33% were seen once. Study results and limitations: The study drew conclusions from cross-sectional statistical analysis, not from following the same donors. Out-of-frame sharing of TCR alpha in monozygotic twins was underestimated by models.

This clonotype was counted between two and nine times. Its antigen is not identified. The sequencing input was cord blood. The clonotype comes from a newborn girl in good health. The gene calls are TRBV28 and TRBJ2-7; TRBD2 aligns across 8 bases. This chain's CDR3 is CASSLSLAASYEQYF. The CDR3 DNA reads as TGTGCCAGCAGTTTGTCACTAGCGGCATCCTACGAGCAGTACTTC.